These 23 T cell receptor beta chains originate from one sample sequenced in a study of shared clonotypes between healthy human individuals. This table comes from immunoSEQ multiplex PCR, and its TCRdb copy is limited to in-frame clones, with some not included. The data contain over 2,000,000 clones, about 94% of them singletons. Naive CD8 cells were CD45RO-negative, positively selected for CCR7, excluding terminally differentiated effector memory CD45RA+ cells. Input material: naive CD8+ T cells from PBMCs. The receptor set was obtained from a man aged 18-30 years in good health. Some clones in this sample may be carry-over from other donors' samples.

The chain uses TRBV7-9 and TRBJ2-3; 13 nucleotides match TRBD2. Looked up from germline, CDR1 is SEHNR and CDR2 is FQNEAQ (reference sequence). CDR3 size: 18 residues. The V gene end was trimmed by 5 bases and the J gene end by 0 bases; junction bases not matched to a gene: 8. The CDR3 nucleotides read TGTGCCAGCAGCGGGGCCGGGACTAGCGGGACTAGCACAGATACGCAGTATTTT. Translated: CASSGAGTSGTSTDTQYF.

The V gene is TRBV27, the J gene TRBJ2-7, with D hard to call. Germline-derived CDR1 and CDR2 are MNHEY and SMNVEV (reference sequence). Trimming cost V 2 bases and J 5 bases, with 13 bases left between them. This CDR3 has 14 residues. For the CDR3, the DNA is TGTGCCAGCAGTTTAGGTCTAGGAATCCACGAGCAGTACTTC. Its protein product is CASSLGLGIHEQYF.

The V call is TRBV4-1, the J call TRBJ2-4, with 7 positions matching TRBD2. The CDR3 is 15 amino acids. Germline V gene data show CDR1 as MGHRA and CDR2 as YSYEKL. J was trimmed by 8 bases and V by 2 bases; bases with no gene match: 9. The CDR3 loop reads CASSQTLGGEDIQYF. The CDR3 bases are TGCGCCAGCAGCCAAACCCTTGGGGGGGAGGACATTCAGTACTTC.

The chain joins TRBV29-1 to TRBJ1-1; D not resolved. Germline-derived CDR1 and CDR2 are SQVTM and ANQGSEA. Trimming stripped 7 bases from V and 4 bases from J, with 13 bases between. The CDR3 extends over 12 amino acids. DNA of the CDR3: TGCAGCGCTGTTCCAGAGCTCACTGAAGCTTTCTTT. This gives the protein CSAVPELTEAFF.

The chain links TRBV30 to TRBJ1-2, with no clear D. Looked up from germline, CDR1 is GTSNPN and CDR2 is SVGIG (reference sequence). The CDR3 consists of 13 residues. The ends were cut back, 5 bases at V and 2 bases at J, with 12 bases in the middle. CDR3 loop: CAWGPASNYGYTF. The CDR3 DNA follows: TGTGCCTGGGGCCCAGCATCAAACTATGGCTACACCTTC.

The V gene is TRBV28, the J gene TRBJ2-1; TRBD2 matches 13 bases. Per germline, CDR1 MDHEN and CDR2 SYDVKM. The CDR3 runs 15 residues. V shed 8 bases and J 9 bases; nucleotides not matched to a gene: 10. The CDR3 sequence: CASGPTSGRASEQFF. The DNA for the CDR3 is TGTGCCAGCGGGCCTACTAGCGGGAGGGCCAGTGAGCAGTTCTTC.

V and J are TRBV11-2 and TRBJ2-1; 11 bases line up with TRBD2. The CDR3 consists of 16 residues. The V gene's germline CDR1 is SGHAT and CDR2 FQNNGV. After removal of 10 bases from V and 0 bases from J, the junction contained 8 bases not matched to a gene. For the CDR3, the DNA is TGTGCCACCGTAGCGGGAGGGATGAGCTCCTACAATGAGCAGTTCTTC. This sequence encodes CATVAGGMSSYNEQFF.

The chain recombines TRBV7-9 with TRBJ1-1, with TRBD1 matching 7 bases. Germline V gene lookup returns CDR1 SEHNR and CDR2 FQNEAQ (reference sequence). This CDR3 is 14 amino acids long. V lost 4 bases to trimming and J lost 1 base; unmatched junction nucleotides: 3. CDR3 loop: CASSSDRANTEAFF. CDR3 DNA sequence: TGTGCCAGCAGCTCAGACAGGGCGAACACTGAAGCTTTCTTT.

As concerns this clone: Other DNA sequences of this sample code for an identical CDR3. This chain uses TRBV27 with TRBJ1-1; D gene ambiguous. The CDR3 contains 13 residues. CDR1 and CDR2 (germline): MNHEY, SMNVEV (reference sequence). The V and J ends lost 3 bases and 5 bases respectively, with 10 bases between them. CDR3 region: CASSFLGRTEAFF. The CDR3 coding sequence is TGTGCCAGCAGTTTCCTAGGGCGAACTGAAGCTTTCTTT.

The V call is TRBV28, the J call TRBJ2-1; TRBD2 matches 8 bases. Germline assignment: CDR1 MDHEN and CDR2 SYDVKM. The CDR3 sequence is 15 residues long. The V and J ends lost 5 bases and 9 bases, in that order; junction bases with no gene match: 12. The CDR3 region has the DNA TGTGCCAGCAGTGGACTGACGGGAGGGCCATTTGAGCAGTTCTTC. Its translation is CASSGLTGGPFEQFF.

The chain links TRBV7-3 to TRBJ2-1; D possibly corresponds to TRBD1 (6 bases). This CDR3 comprises 16 residues. Germline loops: CDR1 SGHTA, CDR2 FQGTGA. V lost 2 bases to trimming and J lost 4 bases, with 15 bases between them. CDR3 sequence (DNA): TGTGCCAGCAGCTTATCTCCGGGGACACCGTACAATGAGCAGTTCTTC. Protein: CASSLSPGTPYNEQFF.

The chain has TRBV28 and TRBJ1-1, with D uncertain. Per the germline V gene, CDR1 is MDHEN and CDR2 is SYDVKM. The ends were cut back, 2 bases at V and 11 bases at J, with 15 bases in the middle. CDR3 length equals 13 residues. The CDR3 nucleotides read TGTGCCAGCAGTTTAGGCGAACTTGATTTGGCTTTCTTT. This codes for CASSLGELDLAFF.

V usage is TRBV4-1 and J usage is TRBJ2-5; tentative D call: TRBD1 (6 bases). CDR1 and CDR2 (germline): MGHRA, YSYEKL. V was shortened by 3 bases and J by 1 base, with 12 bases between the two germline ends. This CDR3 is 15 amino acids long. CDR3 in DNA: TGCGCCAGCAGCCACAACCGGGACACCCAAGAGACCCAGTACTTC. Protein: CASSHNRDTQETQYF.

The chain recombines TRBV2 with TRBJ2-2; perhaps TRBD2 as D (6 bases). CDR1 is SNHLY, CDR2 FYNNEI, per germline. V was shortened by 4 bases and J by 5 bases, with 14 bases between the two germline ends. The CDR3 has 15 amino acids. The CDR3 spells CASSVAGSRTGELFF. The CDR3 DNA is TGTGCCAGCAGTGTGGCGGGGTCGAGGACCGGGGAGCTGTTTTTT.

The rearrangement joins TRBV6-6 to TRBJ1-3, with D unclear. The CDR3 is 15 amino acids. Between the trimmed V and J ends, which lost 0 bases and 2 bases, there was a span of 8 bases. Germline values: CDR1 MNHNY, CDR2 SVGAGI (reference sequence). The DNA of the CDR3 is TGTGCCAGCAGTTACTCCCGGGAAACTGGAAACACCATATATTTT. Its translation is CASSYSRETGNTIYF.

The chain combines TRBV5-3 with TRBJ2-1; either TRBD1 or TRBD2 may fit D (5 bases each). TRBV5-3 is an open reading frame whose function is uncertain. The V end lost 4 bases, the J end lost 9 bases, and 17 bases lay between the germline ends. The length of the CDR3 is 14 residues. The CDR3 sequence: CARSGGGHYAEQFF. The CDR3, as DNA: TGTGCCAGAAGCGGAGGAGGACATTACGCTGAGCAGTTCTTC.

The chain has TRBV9 and TRBJ2-2, with 10 bases that match TRBD1. The V gene end was trimmed by 7 bases and the J gene end by 6 bases; junction bases not matched to a gene: 6. CDR3 length: 14 residues. Germline assignment: CDR1 SGDLS and CDR2 YYNGEE. CDR3 coding DNA: TGTGCCAGCCGGGAGGGACAGGGGCCCGGGGAGCTGTTTTTT. It is translated as CASREGQGPGELFF. The full variable domain, with the rest looked up from reference TRBV9 and TRBJ2-2, is DSGVTQTPKHLITATGQRVTLRCSPRSGDLSVYWYQQSLDQGLQFLIQYYNGEERAKGNILERFSAQQFPDLHSELNLSSLELGDSALYFCASREGQGPGELFFGEGSRLTVL.

This chain uses TRBV27 with TRBJ2-7; the match to TRBD2 covers 8 bases. Trimming removed 3 bases from V and 7 bases from J; junction bases left unmatched: 20. The germline V gene encodes CDR1 MNHEY and CDR2 SMNVEV (reference sequence). The CDR3 is 18 amino acids. CDR3 nucleotide sequence: TGTGCCAGCAGTTTGATTCTGGCGTCCGGGGGGGGACGTTCGGAGCAGTACTTC. This codes for CASSLILASGGGRSEQYF.

The chain combines TRBV7-8 with TRBJ2-1; 14 bases are shared with TRBD2. This CDR3 region has 18 residues. Germline values: CDR1 SGHVS, CDR2 FQNEAQ. Trimming removed 4 bases from V and 2 bases from J; junction bases left unmatched: 7. The CDR3 DNA sequence: TGTGCCAGCAGCTCGGGACTAGCGGGAGCCTTACCCTACAATGAGCAGTTCTTC. This gives the protein CASSSGLAGALPYNEQFF. The variable domain in full, with the rest retrieved from reference TRBV7-8 and TRBJ2-1, is GAGVSQSPRYKVAKRGQDVALRCDPISGHVSLFWYQQALGQGPEFLTYFQNEAQLDKSGLPSDRFFAERPEGSVSTLKIQRTQQEDSAVYLCASSSGLAGALPYNEQFFGPGTRLTVL.

V and J are TRBV6-5 and TRBJ1-1, with unresolved D. V was cut by 5 bases and J by 6 bases, with 16 bases left in between. The CDR3 length is 14 residues. The V gene's germline CDR1 is MNHEY and CDR2 SVGAGI. The CDR3 here is CASSPSDDPAEAFF. The CDR3 DNA reads as TGTGCCAGCAGTCCCTCCGACGATCCGGCTGAAGCTTTCTTT.

This sequence joins TRBV6-5 and TRBJ2-7; TRBD2 agrees at 8 bases. Germline V gene lookup returns CDR1 MNHEY and CDR2 SVGAGI. Trimming took 10 bases from V and 7 from J; bases not matched to a gene: 12. The CDR3 spans 13 residues. The CDR3 loop is CATGHPEREEQYF. The CDR3 DNA is TGTGCCACAGGACATCCCGAGCGGGAGGAGCAGTACTTC.

With respect to this clone: The sample carries other DNA sequences with the same CDR3. The V and J genes are TRBV19 and TRBJ2-7; 9 nucleotides align to TRBD1. V trimming: 5 bases; J trimming: 3 bases; junction bases outside the gene matches: 5. CDR3 size: 14 residues. CDR1 is LNHDA and CDR2 is SQIVND in the germline V gene (reference sequence). CDR3 bases: TGTGCCAGTAGTCCGGGACAGGGAGGCTACGAGCAGTACTTC. Translating gives CASSPGQGGYEQYF.

This chain joins TRBV7-2 and TRBJ2-6, with D unclear. CDR3 size: 14 residues. The V end was cut by 11 bases, the J end by 1 base, with 12 bases between. The germline V gene has CDR1 SGHTA and CDR2 FQGNSA. CDR3 sequence (DNA): TGTGCCGGGTCAACGAGATCTGGGGCCAACGTCCTGACTTTC. Its protein is CAGSTRSGANVLTF.